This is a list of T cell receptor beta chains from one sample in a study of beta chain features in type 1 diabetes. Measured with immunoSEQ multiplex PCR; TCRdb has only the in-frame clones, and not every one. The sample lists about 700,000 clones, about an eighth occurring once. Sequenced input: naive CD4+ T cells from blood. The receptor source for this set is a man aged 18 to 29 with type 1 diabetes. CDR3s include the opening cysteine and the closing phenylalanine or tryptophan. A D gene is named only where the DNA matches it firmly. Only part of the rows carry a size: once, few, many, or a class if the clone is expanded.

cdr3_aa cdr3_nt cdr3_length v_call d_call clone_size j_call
CASTPNRGETQYF TGTGCCAGCACCCCGAACCGGGGGGAGACCCAGTACTTC 13 TRBV2 NA few TRBJ2-5
CASSGEEKLFF TGTGCCAGCAGTGGAGAAGAAAAACTGTTTTTT 11 TRBV6-1 NA NA TRBJ1-4
CASSPSTGGASPLHF TGTGCCAGCAGCCCCTCGACAGGGGGCGCGTCACCCCTCCACTTT 15 TRBV5-6 TRBD1 NA TRBJ1-6
CASSSLDSDNYGYTF TGCGCCAGCAGCTCCCTTGACAGCGACAACTATGGCTACACCTTC 15 TRBV5-1 NA NA TRBJ1-2
CAWIQGGNEYEQYF TGTGCCTGGATCCAGGGGGGAAACGAGTACGAGCAGTACTTC 14 TRBV30 NA NA TRBJ2-7
CASTPTVNTEAFF TGTGCCAGCACCCCGACGGTGAACACTGAAGCTTTCTTT 13 TRBV5-6 NA few TRBJ1-1
CASSFVQGGHEQYF TGTGCCAGCAGCTTTGTGCAGGGAGGCCACGAGCAGTACTTC 14 TRBV7-9 NA NA TRBJ2-7
CASSQEGPPSTGANVLTF TGTGCCAGCAGCCAAGAAGGACCTCCTAGCACTGGGGCCAACGTCCTGACTTTC 18 TRBV4-2 NA NA TRBJ2-6
CASSYSAGQDYGYTF TGTGCCAGCAGTTACTCGGCAGGGCAAGACTATGGCTACACCTTC 15 TRBV6-5 NA few TRBJ1-2
CASRPQSAGEKLFF TGCGCCAGCCGCCCCCAGTCTGCGGGTGAAAAACTGTTTTTT 14 TRBV5-1 NA NA TRBJ1-4
CATSREGHSNQPQHF TGTGCCACCAGCAGAGAGGGGCATAGCAATCAGCCCCAGCATTTT 15 TRBV15 NA few TRBJ1-5
CATSRSGNSPLHF TGTGCCACCAGCAGATCGGGGAATTCACCCCTCCACTTT 13 TRBV15 NA NA TRBJ1-6
CASSPRDRNEKLFF TGTGCCAGCTCACCTCGGGACAGGAATGAAAAACTGTTTTTT 14 TRBV18 TRBD1 few TRBJ1-4
CSARPRLNTEAFF TGCAGCGCCCGGCCCAGGTTGAACACTGAAGCTTTCTTT 13 TRBV29-1 NA few TRBJ1-1
CASSRDRLYNEQFF TGTGCCAGCAGCCGGGACAGACTCTACAATGAGCAGTTCTTC 14 TRBV6-5 TRBD1 NA TRBJ2-1
CASSDGANTEAFF TGTGCCAGCAGTGACGGAGCGAACACTGAAGCTTTCTTT 13 TRBV6-4 NA few TRBJ1-1
CASRTGGIYGYTF TGTGCCAGCAGGACAGGGGGCATCTATGGCTACACCTTC 13 TRBV6-5 TRBD1 few TRBJ1-2
CASGQRGGTDTQYF TGTGCCAGCGGCCAGCGGGGAGGCACAGATACGCAGTATTTT 14 TRBV27 TRBD2 few TRBJ2-3
CASTKGGAPDTEAFF TGTGCCAGCACCAAGGGGGGCGCTCCGGACACTGAAGCTTTCTTT 15 TRBV6-5 NA NA TRBJ1-1
CASSRSGANVLTF TGTGCCAGCAGCCGCTCTGGGGCCAACGTCCTGACTTTC 13 TRBV25-1 NA few TRBJ2-6